The 25 T cell receptor beta chains below come from one sample, sequenced in a study of metastatic and nonmetastatic thyroid tumors. No patient had received any treatment before thyroid surgery. TCRdb reanalyzed the PCR reads via MiXCR. The sample lists about 17,000 clones, around 26% occurring once. The source material was tumor tissue. The receptor set was obtained from a female donor with papillary thyroid cancer or a benign thyroid nodule (not recorded which). Some clones in this sample may be carry-over from other donors' samples.

Ten or more counts support this clone. V gene TRBV4-3 combines with J gene TRBJ2-7, with TRBD1 matching 11 bases. V lost 3 bases to trimming and J lost 2 bases; unmatched junction nucleotides: 3. The CDR3 consists of 15 residues. CDR1 is LGHNA and CDR2 is YSLEER in the germline V gene. The CDR3 protein is CASSQDRGPPYEQYF. The CDR3 nucleotides read TGCGCCAGCAGCCAGGACAGGGGGCCCCCCTACGAGCAGTACTTC.

There are a few counts of this clone. The chain links TRBV28 to TRBJ1-2, with TRBD1 as a possible D gene (6 bases). Germline V CDR1 and CDR2: MDHEN, SYDVKM. Trimming took 2 bases from V and 5 from J, leaving 15 bases between them. The CDR3 covers 15 residues. This CDR3 is CASSLRQDSLYGYTF. CDR3 DNA sequence: TGTGCCAGCAGTTTACGACAGGACAGTTTGTATGGCTACACCTTC.

The gene calls are TRBV6-1 and TRBJ2-7, with D possibly being TRBD1 (6 bases). Germline V gives CDR1 MNHNS, CDR2 SASEGT. CDR3 length: 11 residues. With 10 bases removed from V and 4 bases from J, the gap between germline ends came to 11 bases. The CDR3 here is CAIRTVYEQYF. DNA for the CDR3: TGTGCCATCCGGACAGTGTACGAGCAGTACTTC.

This clone counts as medium-sized. The chain carries TRBV27 and TRBJ2-6; D is unresolved. The CDR3 has 15 amino acids. CDR1 and CDR2 (germline): MNHEY, SMNVEV (reference sequence). Trimming cost V 3 bases and J 1 base, with 7 bases left between them. In nucleotides, the CDR3 is TGTGCCAGCAGTTTCCTCGGGTCTGGGGCCAACGTCCTGACTTTC. It yields the protein CASSFLGSGANVLTF.

This clone was seen a few times. The genes are TRBV6-1 and TRBJ1-2; D is unresolved. The V and J ends lost 10 bases and 2 bases respectively, with 14 bases between them. This CDR3 is 13 amino acids long. Germline CDR1 is MNHNS and CDR2 is SASEGT. Here the CDR3 reads CATLGWENYGYTF. In DNA, the CDR3 is TGTGCCACCCTAGGATGGGAGAACTATGGCTACACCTTC.

This clone was detected a few times. This chain connects TRBV2 to TRBJ1-6; TRBD1 aligns across 7 bases. Germline CDR1 is SNHLY and CDR2 is FYNNEI. J lost 6 bases, V lost 8 bases, and 4 bases had no gene match. This CDR3 spans 13 amino acids. DNA of the CDR3: TGTGCCAGCCAGGGACAGAGTAATTCACCCCTCCACTTT. Its protein is CASQGQSNSPLHF.

V is TRBV6-1 and J is TRBJ1-6, with 7 bases lining up with TRBD1. Germline CDR1 is MNHNS and CDR2 is SASEGT. J lost 7 bases, V lost 9 bases, and 15 bases had no gene match. There are 16 residues in the CDR3. In nucleotides, the CDR3 is TGTGCCAGTTTCCTACAGGGGTTTAGTCCCAATTCACCCCTCCACTTT. Its translation is CASFLQGFSPNSPLHF.

Only one count was recorded for this clone. V is TRBV18 and J is TRBJ2-3; D not certain. Trimming removed 2 bases from V and 4 bases from J, with 7 bases in between. The CDR3 loop spans 13 amino acids. Germline lookup yields CDR1 KGHSH and CDR2 LQKENI. As DNA, the CDR3 is TGTGCCAGCTCACCAGGGTATCCAGATACGCAGTATTTT. It specifies CASSPGYPDTQYF.

This clone was recorded a few times. The genes are TRBV12-3 or TRBV12-4 and TRBJ2-3; 8 bases map to TRBD2. V lost 6 bases, J lost 3 bases, and 8 bases stayed unmatched. This CDR3 spans 15 amino acids. CDR3 coding DNA: TGTGCCAGCAGGCAGAGCGGGAGAACGACAGATACGCAGTATTTT. Protein product: CASRQSGRTTDTQYF.

This clone was recorded at least ten times. CDR3 bases: TGTGCCAGCAGCTCACGGGAGGGTATGTCACCCCTCCACTTT. This sequence encodes CASSSREGMSPLHF. This chain joins TRBV7-6 and TRBJ1-6; the D is unclear. V lost 4 bases, J lost 10 bases, and 14 bases lay in between. Germline loops: CDR1 SGHVS, CDR2 FNYEAQ. CDR3 length: 14 residues.

The chain has TRBV29-1 and TRBJ2-2; 8 bases agree with TRBD2. CDR1 SQVTM and CDR2 ANQGSEA come from the germline V gene. Unmatched junction bases numbered 6, after V lost 4 bases and J lost 2 bases. CDR3 length: 15 residues. The CDR3 loop is CSVAISGINTGELFF. CDR3 DNA: TGCAGCGTTGCCATTAGCGGGATAAACACCGGGGAGCTGTTTTTT.

This chain connects TRBV27 to TRBJ2-7; 9 positions match TRBD1. The CDR3 contains 15 residues. With V trimmed by 2 bases and J by 2 bases, 4 bases remained unmatched. Germline CDR1 and CDR2: MNHEY and SMNVEV (reference sequence). CDR3 in DNA: TGTGCCAGCAGTTTAGTAGGACAGGGGACCTACGAGCAGTACTTC. Its protein is CASSLVGQGTYEQYF.

This clone is labeled as medium-sized (0.01 to 0.1%). The chain is built from TRBV6-1 and TRBJ1-4; TRBD1 matches at 7 bases. V shed 0 bases, J shed 10 bases, and the junction held 8 bases outside the gene matches. The CDR3 is 15 residues long. Germline CDR1 MNHNS, CDR2 SASEGT. CDR3 sequence (DNA): TGTGCCAGCAGTGAAGCGCGACAGGGTGCTGGAAAACTGTTTTTT. It specifies CASSEARQGAGKLFF.

V usage is TRBV25-1 and J usage is TRBJ2-3; TRBD1 might be the D (6 bases). The germline V and J ends were trimmed by 5 bases and 5 bases, with 11 bases remaining between them. The germline gives CDR1 MGHDK, CDR2 SYGVNS. The CDR3 consists of 13 residues. The CDR3 coding sequence is TGTGCCAGCAGTCTATTACAGGGAGATACGCAGTATTTT. The encoded protein is CASSLLQGDTQYF. The full variable domain, rest sourced from reference TRBV25-1 and TRBJ2-3, is EADIYQTPRYLVIGTGKKITLECSQTMGHDKMYWYQQDPGMELHLIHYSYGVNSTEKGDLSSESTVSRIRTEHFPLTLESARPSHTSQYLCASSLLQGDTQYFGPGTRLTVL.

Turning to this clone: An end of the junction differs from the germline gene, which may be a read error. V gene TRBV6-2 or TRBV6-3 combines with J gene TRBJ2-3; no clear D gene. The CDR3 contains 14 residues. Per germline, CDR1 MNHEY and CDR2 SVGEGT. CDR3 loop: CANSYGMRTDTQYF. The DNA of the CDR3 is TGTGCCAACAGTTACGGTATGCGCACAGATACACAGTATTTT.

This clone ranks as medium-sized. V and J are TRBV6-2 or TRBV6-3 and TRBJ1-2; no firm D call. Germline CDR1 MNHEY, CDR2 SVGEGT. CDR3 length equals 13 residues. Trimming left V 1 base short and J 6 bases short, with 9 bases between. CDR3: CASSYFPSHGYTF. The CDR3, as DNA: TGTGCCAGCAGTTACTTTCCAAGCCATGGCTACACCTTC.

This clone was found a few times. The V and J genes are TRBV12-3 or TRBV12-4 and TRBJ1-2; D remains unclear. The CDR3 runs to 12 residues. Trimming removed 4 bases from V and 8 bases from J, with 11 bases in between. CDR3 protein: CASSSDNPGYTF. In DNA, the CDR3 is TGTGCCAGCAGTTCTGACAATCCGGGCTACACCTTC.

This clone is medium-sized in the sample. The V and J genes are TRBV10-2 and TRBJ2-7, with 8 bases identical to TRBD2. The CDR3 length is 14 residues. V trimming: 2 bases; J trimming: 4 bases; junction bases outside the gene matches: 4. Germline loops: CDR1 WSHSY, CDR2 SAAADI. CDR3 loop: CASSESGRGYEQYF. Written as DNA, the CDR3 is TGCGCCAGCAGTGAGAGCGGGAGAGGTTACGAGCAGTACTTC.

This clone appeared a single time. The germline gene is not matched at one end of the junction; a read error may be the cause. The chain links TRBV5-6 to TRBJ1-6; D not resolved. CDR1 is SGHDT, CDR2 YYEEEE, per germline. The CDR3 runs 13 residues. The CDR3 bases are TGTGCCAGCAGCTTGGAATATAATCCACCCCTCCACTTT. This encodes CASSLEYNPPLHF.

The chain has TRBV4-1 and TRBJ2-1, with 14 positions matching TRBD2. The CDR3 length is 15 residues. Per germline, CDR1 MGHRA and CDR2 YSYEKL. V shed 4 bases, J shed 9 bases, and the junction held 5 bases outside the gene matches. In nucleotides, the CDR3 is TGCGCCAGCAGCCGGGGACTAGCGGGAGTCAGTGAGCAGTTCTTC. It is translated as CASSRGLAGVSEQFF.

V usage is TRBV11-3 and J usage is TRBJ2-2, with 7 bases matching TRBD2. Germline CDR1 is SGHNT and CDR2 is YENEEA. This CDR3 contains 16 residues. V was clipped by 5 bases and J by 4 bases; unmatched bases: 10. In DNA form, the CDR3 reads TGTGCCAGCAGCGCCTTAGGCGGGGGACCCACCGGGGAGCTGTTTTTT. Translating gives CASSALGGGPTGELFF.

This clone was seen a handful of times. V and J are TRBV28 and TRBJ2-7; possible D gene TRBD1, 5 bases. CDR1 and CDR2 from the germline V gene are MDHEN and SYDVKM. Trimming took 3 bases from V and 5 from J, leaving 8 bases between them. The length of the CDR3 is 12 residues. The CDR3 DNA sequence: TGTGCCAGCAGTTTTGGGGCGGACGAGCAGTACTTC. Protein product: CASSFGADEQYF.

With respect to this clone: Here the CDR3 omits its conserved ending phenylalanine or tryptophan, so a read error is the likely source. This sequence joins TRBV6-2 or TRBV6-3 and TRBJ1-4; D possibly corresponds to TRBD1 (6 bases). Germline assignment: CDR1 MNHEY and CDR2 SVGEGT. CDR3 size: 13 residues. The CDR3 DNA reads TGTGCGAGCAGGGGCGACAGCCATGAAAAACTGTTTTTG. Residues: CASRGDSHEKLFL.

Only a few counts were recorded for this clone. This chain uses TRBV6-1 with TRBJ2-7, with 12 bases lining up with TRBD2. With V trimmed by 2 bases and J by 6 bases, 14 bases remained unmatched. The length of the CDR3 is 18 residues. Germline values: CDR1 MNHNS, CDR2 SASEGT. The DNA of the CDR3 is TGTGCCAGCAGTGAACTAGCGGGGGGGCAAAGATACGAGTCCGAGCAGTACTTC. Its translation is CASSELAGGQRYESEQYF.

J is TRBJ2-7 and V is TRBV20-1, with D possibly TRBD2 on 6 matching bases. The CDR3 spans 12 residues. Germline assignment: CDR1 DFQATT and CDR2 SNEGSKA (reference sequence). V was clipped by 7 bases and J by 2 bases, with 12 bases between them. CDR3 sequence (DNA): TGCAGTGTCGCGGGGCACACCTACGAGCAGTACTTC. It translates to CSVAGHTYEQYF.